A selection of T cell receptor beta chains follows, all from one sample in a study of blood T cell repertoires in COVID-19. Produced via immunoSEQ multiplex PCR; TCRdb's table is partial and in-frame only. The repertoire holds about 280,000 clones, with 88% as singletons. The specimen was PBMCs or T cells enriched from blood (not recorded which). The receptors were sampled from a young woman who had recovered from COVID-19. CDR3s include the opening cysteine and the closing phenylalanine or tryptophan. D genes are given only for firm matches. Rows may omit the clone size; those that give it use once, few, many or a size class.

-	TRBV6-5	TRBJ2-1	TRBD2	TGTGCCAGCAGTTACGACGAGGGAGGGTCCTACAATGAGCAGTTCTTC	CASSYDEGGSYNEQFF
-	TRBV9	TRBJ2-2	TRBD2	TGTGCCAGCAGCGTATCGACTAGCGGGAGATTAACCGGGGAGCTGTTTTTT	CASSVSTSGRLTGELFF
-	TRBV28	TRBJ1-3	-	TGTGCCAGCAGTCCTATTCTGCGATCTGGAAACACCATATATTTT	CASSPILRSGNTIYF
-	TRBV18	TRBJ1-3	-	TGTGCCAGCTCACCAAGACAGTTCCGTGGAAACACCATATATTTT	CASSPRQFRGNTIYF
-	TRBV18	TRBJ2-1	-	TGTGCCAGCTCATCAGACAGTTACAATGAGCAGTTCTTC	CASSSDSYNEQFF
-	TRBV7-9	TRBJ1-5	-	TGTGCCAGCGGCCAGAACAATCAGCCCCAGCATTTT	CASGQNNQPQHF
few	TRBV5-1	TRBJ1-1	-	TGCGCCAGCAGCGCCAAACCGGGTGTGAGTACAGAAGCTTTCTTT	CASSAKPGVSTEAFF
-	TRBV10-1	TRBJ2-1	-	TGCGCCAGCAGTGGACTAGGGGGCTCAGGGGAGCAGTTCTTC	CASSGLGGSGEQFF
-	TRBV5-6	TRBJ2-3	TRBD2	TGTGCCAGCAGCTTTGTAGCGGGGGGCACAGATACGCAGTATTTT	CASSFVAGGTDTQYF
once	TRBV5-4	TRBJ2-1	TRBD2	TGTGCCAGCAGCTTTGGCTCTAGCGGGAGCGTTGGGCCTTACAATGAGCAGTTCTTC	CASSFGSSGSVGPYNEQFF
-	TRBV6-5	TRBJ1-4	-	TGTGCCAGCACAGGTCGTCGGGAGACACCTGAAAAACTGTTTTTT	CASTGRRETPEKLFF
-	TRBV28	TRBJ1-2	-	TGTGCCAGCAGAGAATGGACAGCTTTAAACTATGGCTACACCTTC	CASREWTALNYGYTF
-	TRBV7-2	TRBJ1-5	-	TGTGCCAGCAGACAAGGGGGGGCTGGGTATCAGCCCCAGCATTTT	CASRQGGAGYQPQHF
-	TRBV27	TRBJ1-6	TRBD1	TGTGCCAGCAGTCAAACAGGGGGAGTATACGTGTCACCCCTCCACTTT	CASSQTGGVYVSPLHF
-	TRBV6-5	TRBJ1-4	TRBD1	TGTGCCAGCAGTTTTCGACAGGGAGAAAATGAAAAACTGTTTTTT	CASSFRQGENEKLFF
-	TRBV6-4	TRBJ1-2	TRBD1	TGTGCCAGCCCCTCGGGACAGAGAGTCTACACCTTC	CASPSGQRVYTF
-	TRBV5-6	TRBJ1-5	-	TGTGCCAGCAGTAGGGGGTTTTATAGCAATCAGCCCCAGCATTTT	CASSRGFYSNQPQHF
-	TRBV12-3/TRBV12-4	TRBJ2-7	TRBD1	TGTGCCAGCAGTTTAAGACAGGGTGGGCAGTACTTC	CASSLRQGGQYF
once	TRBV28	TRBJ1-5	TRBD1	TGTGCCAGCAGTACTCGGACAGGGCACCCCAATCAGCCCCAGCATTTT	CASSTRTGHPNQPQHF
-	TRBV29-1	TRBJ1-4	TRBD1	TGCAGCGTTGACGGGACAGGGGATGAAAAACTGTTTTTT	CSVDGTGDEKLFF
-	TRBV18	TRBJ1-5	TRBD1	TGTGCCAGCTCACCGGGACAGGGGTACCAGCCCCAGCATTTT	CASSPGQGYQPQHF
-	TRBV28	TRBJ2-1	-	TGTGCCAGCAGCGGCCGTAGGAGGGAAGAGGACAATGAGCAGTTCTTC	CASSGRRREEDNEQFF
-	TRBV11-3	TRBJ1-2	-	TGTGCCAGCAGCAACAGGACTAACTATGGCTACACCTTC	CASSNRTNYGYTF
once	TRBV6-2/TRBV6-3	TRBJ1-5	-	TGTGCCAGCAGTTACAGTCGGGGGCAGCCCCAGCATTTT	CASSYSRGQPQHF
few	TRBV29-1	TRBJ2-5	TRBD2	TGCACCTCCGCGGAGCGGGGGCCGCCAGAGACCCAGTACTTC	CTSAERGPPETQYF
-	TRBV2	TRBJ1-6	-	TGTGCCAGCAAAGATCCGAGTAGATTTCTTAATTCACCCCTCCACTTT	CASKDPSRFLNSPLHF
-	TRBV27	TRBJ1-4	TRBD1	TGTGCCAGCAGCACTCTAGGGACAGGCGAAAAACTGTTTTTT	CASSTLGTGEKLFF
-	TRBV18	TRBJ2-1	-	TGTGCCAGCTCACCACCATCCGTTTCCTACAATGAGCAGTTCTTC	CASSPPSVSYNEQFF
-	TRBV28	TRBJ1-4	-	TGTGCCAGCAGTTTGATCGGTCGGGGTAATGAAAAACTGTTTTTT	CASSLIGRGNEKLFF
-	TRBV27	TRBJ2-7	-	TGTGCCAGCAGCTCCGGGCAGGGTTGGAGTTACGAGCAGTACTTC	CASSSGQGWSYEQYF
-	TRBV7-9	TRBJ2-7	-	TGTGCCAGCAGCTTTGGAGTTACGGACTCCTACGAGCAGTACTTC	CASSFGVTDSYEQYF
-	TRBV9	TRBJ2-3	TRBD2	TGTGCCAGCAGCGCCGGGACTAGCGAGACCACAGATACGCAGTATTTT	CASSAGTSETTDTQYF
once	TRBV19	TRBJ2-3	-	TGTGCCAGTAGTATAGATCCCACAACAGATACGCAGTATTTT	CASSIDPTTDTQYF
once	TRBV21-1	TRBJ1-1	-	TGTGCCAGCGGAGTTTTTTGGGAAGCTTTCTTT	CASGVFWEAFF
-	TRBV5-1	TRBJ1-1	-	TGCGCCAGCAGCCAGACTTTGAACACTGAAGCTTTCTTT	CASSQTLNTEAFF
few	TRBV21-1	TRBJ1-1	-	TGTGCCAGCAGCATCCAGGGCCCTTGCCTTTGGTTCTTT	CASSIQGPCLWFF
-	TRBV5-4	TRBJ1-1	TRBD1	TGTGCCAGCAGCATTAGACAGGGGGTCTACACTGAAGCTTTCTTT	CASSIRQGVYTEAFF
-	TRBV25-1	TRBJ1-6	TRBD1	TGTGCCAGCAGACCCTACAGGGGCGATTCACCCCTCCACTTT	CASRPYRGDSPLHF
-	TRBV6-2/TRBV6-3	TRBJ1-1	TRBD1	TGTGCCAGCAGTTACGGCGGGACAGGGGGAACTATGAACACTGAAGCTTTCTTT	CASSYGGTGGTMNTEAFF
-	TRBV2	TRBJ1-1	-	TGTGCCAGCAGCGGCATCCTCAGGGGCACTGAAGCTTTCTTT	CASSGILRGTEAFF
-	TRBV7-2	TRBJ2-3	-	TGTGCCAGCAGCTTAATCCCACCTCGCGGGCGCACAGATACGCAGTATTTT	CASSLIPPRGRTDTQYF
-	TRBV19	TRBJ2-2	-	TGTGCCAGTAGGCAGGCCAATACGAACACCGGGGAGCTGTTTTTT	CASRQANTNTGELFF
-	TRBV19	TRBJ1-4	-	TGTGCCAGTAGTATCATGGTTCCCCGGGACACGAATGAAAAACTGTTTTTT	CASSIMVPRDTNEKLFF
-	TRBV5-1	TRBJ1-1	TRBD1	TGCGCCAGCAGCACGGACAGGGGTGGGACTGAAGCTTTCTTT	CASSTDRGGTEAFF
-	TRBV28	TRBJ2-1	TRBD2	TGTGCCAGCGGCAGCGGGACCGAGCAGTTCTTC	CASGSGTEQFF
-	TRBV7-8	TRBJ1-2	TRBD1	TGTGCCAGCAGCCATCGGGACAGGGTAGCTAACTATGGCTACACCTTC	CASSHRDRVANYGYTF
-	TRBV29-1	TRBJ2-3	TRBD2	TGCAGCGTTTCTCACTTAGGACTAGCTATTAGCACAGATACGCAGTATTTT	CSVSHLGLAISTDTQYF
once	TRBV19	TRBJ2-1	TRBD2	TGTGCCAGTAGTATCGGACTAGTCAATGAGCAGTTCTTC	CASSIGLVNEQFF
-	TRBV6-5	TRBJ1-4	-	TGTGCCAGCAGTTACCTAGGTGAAGGCTATGAAAAACTGTTTTTT	CASSYLGEGYEKLFF
-	TRBV7-2	TRBJ1-2	-	TGTGCCAGCAGCTCGTCGACGCGGGGCTATGGCTACACCTTC	CASSSSTRGYGYTF
-	TRBV7-3	TRBJ2-3	-	TGTGCCAGCAGCTCGCCCGGAAGCGGACTAAGTGGTACGCAGTATTTT	CASSSPGSGLSGTQYF
-	TRBV3-1/TRBV3-2	TRBJ1-2	-	TGTGCCAGCAGCCAAGACCCCGAGTTAGCTAACTATGGCTACACCTTC	CASSQDPELANYGYTF
few	TRBV24-1	TRBJ2-2	TRBD2	TGTGCCACCAGTGACGGGAGGGTCCGGGAGCTGTTTTTT	CATSDGRVRELFF
-	TRBV19	TRBJ1-5	-	TGTGCCAGTAGTACTTTTACAGGGCCGGGACAGCCCCAGCATTTT	CASSTFTGPGQPQHF